This TCR beta chain was documented in a study of a mutant IDH1 vaccine in newly diagnosed glioma. Documented time point: week 35, safety follow-up. Alongside topical imiquimod, each dose of vaccine comprised 300 ug of mutant IDH1 20-mer peptide. The protocol was immunoSEQ multiplex PCR, while the TCRdb copy is restricted to in-frame clones and leaves out a portion. The profile shows 33,000 or so clones, roughly 79% of them singletons. About this clone: As yet, its antigen is unknown.

The germline V gene encodes CDR1 LGHNT and CDR2 FRNRAP. The length of the CDR3 is 14 residues. V dropped 9 bases and J dropped 4; count of bases not matched to a gene: 8. This clonotype was obtained from a woman in her thirties with glioma. Some clones in this sample may be carry-over from other donors' samples. V usage is TRBV12-5 and J usage is TRBJ1-1; 10 positions match TRBD1. This material consisted of PBMCs, taken from a glioma patient whose treatment included an IDH1 peptide vaccine. CDR3 amino acids: CASGQGEIVTEAFF. The CDR3 DNA sequence: TGTGCTAGCGGACAGGGGGAAATTGTCACTGAAGCTTTCTTT.